Presented here are 4 T cell receptor beta chains from one specimen sequenced in a study of T cell responses to AZD1222 COVID-19 vaccine. Produced via immunoSEQ multiplex PCR; TCRdb's table is partial and in-frame only. This sample yields about 100,000 clones, of which almost 85% are seen a single time; about 15% belongs to the top ten. Here the sequenced sample was peripheral blood, taken on day 0 of AZD1222 vaccination. These receptors all stem from an adult in good health.

This clone has more than one count but fewer than ten. The rearrangement uses TRBV7-2 and TRBJ1-4; unclear D gene. The germline CDR1 and CDR2 sequences are SGHTA and FQGNSA. V was pared by 3 bases and J by 0 bases, with 5 bases between. CDR3 length equals 14 residues. CDR3 amino acids: CASSFGTTNEKLFF. The CDR3 region has the DNA TGTGCCAGCAGCTTCGGTACAACTAATGAAAAACTGTTTTTT.

This clone appeared a few times. This chain uses TRBV6-5 with TRBJ1-6; no firm D call. Trimming removed 4 bases from V and 0 bases from J, with 7 bases in between. CDR1 and CDR2 (germline): MNHEY, SVGAGI. The CDR3 is made up of 15 amino acids. The CDR3 region has the DNA TGTGCCAGCAGTTCTTCCAGCTCCTATAATTCACCCCTCCACTTT. Translated, it gives CASSSSSSYNSPLHF.

The chain recombines TRBV9 with TRBJ2-1; TRBD2 matches 12 bases. This CDR3 has 15 amino acids. CDR1 is SGDLS, CDR2 YYNGEE, per germline. The V gene end was trimmed by 0 bases and the J gene end by 10 bases; junction bases not matched to a gene: 5. The CDR3 DNA reads TGTGCCAGCAGCGTAGGACTAGCGGGAGCTCAAGAGCAGTTCTTC. Translation gives CASSVGLAGAQEQFF.

The rearrangement uses TRBV2 and TRBJ2-1; 7 bases match TRBD2. CDR3 length equals 13 residues. Per germline, CDR1 SNHLY and CDR2 FYNNEI. The trim removed 3 bases at V and 7 bases at J, leaving 3 bases unmatched. As DNA, the CDR3 is TGTGCCAGCAGTGAGACTAGCTGGAATGAGCAGTTCTTC. Protein product: CASSETSWNEQFF.